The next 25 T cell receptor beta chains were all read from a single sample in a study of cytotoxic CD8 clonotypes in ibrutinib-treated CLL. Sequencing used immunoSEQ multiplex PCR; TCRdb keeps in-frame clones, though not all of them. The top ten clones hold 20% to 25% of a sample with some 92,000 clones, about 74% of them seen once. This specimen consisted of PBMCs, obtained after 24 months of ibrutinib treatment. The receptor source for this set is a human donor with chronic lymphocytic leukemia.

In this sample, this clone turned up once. The CDR3 sequence is CASFATGTDTQYF. CDR3 nucleotides: TGTGCCAGTTTCGCGACAGGCACAGATACGCAGTATTTT. The rearrangement links TRBV19 to TRBJ2-3, with a possible D match to TRBD1 (5 bases). This CDR3 contains 13 residues. Looked up from germline, CDR1 is LNHDA and CDR2 is SQIVND (reference sequence). The V and J ends lost 8 bases and 1 base respectively, with 10 bases between them.

The CDR3 DNA is TGTGCCAGCTCACCAGACAGTAGCGGGATCAATGAGCAGTTCTTC. Translating gives CASSPDSSGINEQFF. The rearrangement joins TRBV18 to TRBJ2-1; 8 bases line up with TRBD2. This CDR3 region has 15 residues. With V trimmed by 2 bases and J by 6 bases, 6 bases remained unmatched. The V gene's germline CDR1 is KGHSH and CDR2 LQKENI.

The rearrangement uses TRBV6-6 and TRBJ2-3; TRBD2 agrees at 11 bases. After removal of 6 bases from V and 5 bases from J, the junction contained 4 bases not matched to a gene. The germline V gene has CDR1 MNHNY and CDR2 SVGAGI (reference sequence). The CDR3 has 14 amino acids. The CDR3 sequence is CASSPTSGVDTQYF. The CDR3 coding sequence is TGTGCCAGCAGCCCGACTAGCGGGGTAGATACGCAGTATTTT.

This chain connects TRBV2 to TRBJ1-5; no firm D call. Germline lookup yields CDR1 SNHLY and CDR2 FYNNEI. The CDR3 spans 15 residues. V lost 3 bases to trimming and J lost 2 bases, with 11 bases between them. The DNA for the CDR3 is TGTGCCAGCAGTGATTCGGGTGGGGGCAATCAGCCCCAGCATTTT. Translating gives CASSDSGGGNQPQHF. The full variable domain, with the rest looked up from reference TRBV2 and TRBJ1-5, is EPEVTQTPSHQVTQMGQEVILRCVPISNHLYFYWYRQILGQKVEFLVSFYNNEISEKSEIFDDQFSVERPDGSNFTLKIRSTKLEDSAMYFCASSDSGGGNQPQHFGDGTRLSIL.

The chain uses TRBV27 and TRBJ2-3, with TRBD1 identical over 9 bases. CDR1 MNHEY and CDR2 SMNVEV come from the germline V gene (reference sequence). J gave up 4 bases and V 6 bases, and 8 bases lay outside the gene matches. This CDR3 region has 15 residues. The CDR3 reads CASSHYRGRADTQYF. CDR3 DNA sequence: TGTGCCAGCAGCCACTACAGGGGGCGCGCAGATACGCAGTATTTT.

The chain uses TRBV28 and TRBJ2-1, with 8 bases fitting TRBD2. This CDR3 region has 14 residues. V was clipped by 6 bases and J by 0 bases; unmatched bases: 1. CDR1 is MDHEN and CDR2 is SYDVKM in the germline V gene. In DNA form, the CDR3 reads TGTGCCAGCAGGAGCGGGAGCTCCTACAATGAGCAGTTCTTC. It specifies CASRSGSSYNEQFF. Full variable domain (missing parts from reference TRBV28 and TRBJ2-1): DVKVTQSSRYLVKRTGEKVFLECVQDMDHENMFWYRQDPGLGLRLIYFSYDVKMKEKGDIPEGYSVSREKKERFSLILESASTNQTSMYLCASRSGSSYNEQFFGPGTRLTVL.

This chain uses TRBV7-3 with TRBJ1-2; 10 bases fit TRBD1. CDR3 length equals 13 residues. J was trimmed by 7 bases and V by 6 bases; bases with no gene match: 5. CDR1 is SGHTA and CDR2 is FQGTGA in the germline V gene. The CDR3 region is CASSPTGGGGYTF. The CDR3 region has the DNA TGTGCCAGCAGTCCGACAGGGGGCGGTGGCTACACCTTC.

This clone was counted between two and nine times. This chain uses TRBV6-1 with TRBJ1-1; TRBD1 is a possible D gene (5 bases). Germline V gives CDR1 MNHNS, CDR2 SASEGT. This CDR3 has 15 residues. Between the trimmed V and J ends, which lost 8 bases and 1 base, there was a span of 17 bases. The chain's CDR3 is CASSLGRGGNTEAFF. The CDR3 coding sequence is TGTGCCAGCTCGCTGGGGCGGGGGGGGAACACTGAAGCTTTCTTT.

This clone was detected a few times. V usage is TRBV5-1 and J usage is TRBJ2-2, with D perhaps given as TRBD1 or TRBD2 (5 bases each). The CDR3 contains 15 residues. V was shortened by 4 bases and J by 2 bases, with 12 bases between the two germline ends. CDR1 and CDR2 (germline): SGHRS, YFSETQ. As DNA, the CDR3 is TGCGCCAGCAGCGGCCGGGACGGAAACACCGGGGAGCTGTTTTTT. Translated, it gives CASSGRDGNTGELFF.

The CDR3, as DNA: TGTGCCATCAGTGAGGGGACTAGCGGGAGGGGAGAGACCCAGTACTTC. Amino acid sequence: CAISEGTSGRGETQYF. This chain uses TRBV10-3 with TRBJ2-5; 16 bases line up with TRBD2. The CDR3 covers 16 residues. Germline V gene lookup returns CDR1 ENHRY and CDR2 SYGVKD. J was trimmed by 4 bases and V by 2 bases; bases with no gene match: 1.

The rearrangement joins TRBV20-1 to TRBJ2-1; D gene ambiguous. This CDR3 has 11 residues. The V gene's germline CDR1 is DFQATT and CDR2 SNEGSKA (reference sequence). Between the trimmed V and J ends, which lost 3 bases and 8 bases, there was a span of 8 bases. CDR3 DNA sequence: TGCAGTGCTAGTCGCGTCCATGAGCAGTTCTTC. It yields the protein CSASRVHEQFF.

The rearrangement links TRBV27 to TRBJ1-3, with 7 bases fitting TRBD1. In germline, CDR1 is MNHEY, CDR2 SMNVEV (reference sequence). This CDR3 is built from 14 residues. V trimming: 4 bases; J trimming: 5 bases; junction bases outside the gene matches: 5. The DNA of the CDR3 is TGTGCCAGCAGTTCGACAGGGTTTCGAAACACCATATATTTT. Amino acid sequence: CASSSTGFRNTIYF.

As DNA, the CDR3 is TGTGCCAGCAGCCCCATCGGGATTAATCAGCCCCAGCATTTT. Its protein is CASSPIGINQPQHF. This rearrangement joins TRBV14 to TRBJ1-5; D unclear. Germline V gene data show CDR1 as SGHDN and CDR2 as FVKESK. The ends were cut back, 4 bases at V and 4 bases at J, with 11 bases in the middle. The CDR3 sequence is 14 residues long.

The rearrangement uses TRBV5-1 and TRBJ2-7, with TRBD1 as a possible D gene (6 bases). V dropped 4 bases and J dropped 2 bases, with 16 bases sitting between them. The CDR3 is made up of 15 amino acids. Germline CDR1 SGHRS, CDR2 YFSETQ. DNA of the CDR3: TGCGCCAGCAGCCCGACGGGACACCCACCCTACGAGCAGTACTTC. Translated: CASSPTGHPPYEQYF.

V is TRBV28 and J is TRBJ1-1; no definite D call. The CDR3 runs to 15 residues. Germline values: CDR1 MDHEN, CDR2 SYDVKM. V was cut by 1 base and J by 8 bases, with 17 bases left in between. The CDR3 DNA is TGTGCCAGCAGTTTATTGGCGGCCGAAGACATCGAAGCTTTCTTT. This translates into CASSLLAAEDIEAFF.

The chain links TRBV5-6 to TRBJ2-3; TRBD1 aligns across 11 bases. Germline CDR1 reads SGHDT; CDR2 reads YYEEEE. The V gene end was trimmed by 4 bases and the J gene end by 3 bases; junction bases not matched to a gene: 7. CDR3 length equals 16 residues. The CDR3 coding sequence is TGTGCCAGCAGCCGCAAAGGACAGGGGGCTACAGATACGCAGTATTTT. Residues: CASSRKGQGATDTQYF.

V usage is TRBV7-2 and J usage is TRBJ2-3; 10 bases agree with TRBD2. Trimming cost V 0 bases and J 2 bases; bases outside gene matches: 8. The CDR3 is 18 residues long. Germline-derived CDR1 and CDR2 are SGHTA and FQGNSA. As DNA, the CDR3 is TGTGCCAGCAGCTTAGCCTACTCACTAGCGGGACTCACAGATACGCAGTATTTT. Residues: CASSLAYSLAGLTDTQYF.

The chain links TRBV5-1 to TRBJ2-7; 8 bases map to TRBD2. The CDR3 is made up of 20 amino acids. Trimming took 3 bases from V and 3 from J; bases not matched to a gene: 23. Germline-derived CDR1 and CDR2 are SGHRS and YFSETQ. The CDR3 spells CASSSLSGGGATSGVYEQYF. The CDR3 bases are TGCGCCAGCAGCTCGCTTTCGGGGGGTGGAGCCACTAGCGGAGTCTACGAGCAGTACTTC.

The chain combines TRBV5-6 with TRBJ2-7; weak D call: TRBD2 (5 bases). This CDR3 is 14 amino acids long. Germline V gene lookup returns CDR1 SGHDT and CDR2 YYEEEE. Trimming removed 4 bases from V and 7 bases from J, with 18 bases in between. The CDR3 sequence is CASSPGLRAREQYF. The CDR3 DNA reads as TGTGCCAGCAGCCCCGGACTGCGGGCGAGGGAGCAGTACTTC.

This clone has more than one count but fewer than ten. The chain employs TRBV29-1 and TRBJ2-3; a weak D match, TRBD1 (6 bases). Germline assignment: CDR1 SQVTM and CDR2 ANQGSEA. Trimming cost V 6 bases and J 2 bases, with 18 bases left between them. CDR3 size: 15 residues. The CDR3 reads CSVPPDSPATDTQYF. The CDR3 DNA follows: TGCAGCGTCCCACCGGACAGTCCAGCCACAGATACGCAGTATTTT.

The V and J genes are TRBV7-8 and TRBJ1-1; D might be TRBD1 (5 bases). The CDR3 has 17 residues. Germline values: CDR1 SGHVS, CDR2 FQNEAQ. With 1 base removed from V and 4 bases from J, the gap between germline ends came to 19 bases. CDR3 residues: CASSLVVGVGRGTEAFF. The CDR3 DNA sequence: TGTGCCAGCAGCTTAGTTGTAGGGGTCGGAAGAGGCACTGAAGCTTTCTTT.

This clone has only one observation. CDR3 residues: CASSVVIAGSYNEQFF. The DNA for the CDR3 is TGTGCCAGCAGCGTAGTAATAGCTGGTTCCTACAATGAGCAGTTCTTC. The V gene is TRBV9, the J gene TRBJ2-1; no clear D. From germline, CDR1 is SGDLS and CDR2 YYNGEE. The CDR3 covers 16 residues. Between the trimmed V and J ends, which lost 0 bases and 1 base, there was a span of 11 bases.

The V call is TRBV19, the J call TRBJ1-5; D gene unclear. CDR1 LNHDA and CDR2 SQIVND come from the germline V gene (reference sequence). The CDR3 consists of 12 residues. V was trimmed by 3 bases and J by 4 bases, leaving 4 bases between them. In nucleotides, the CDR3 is TGTGCCAGTAGTATGGAGAATCAGCCCCAGCATTTT. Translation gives CASSMENQPQHF.

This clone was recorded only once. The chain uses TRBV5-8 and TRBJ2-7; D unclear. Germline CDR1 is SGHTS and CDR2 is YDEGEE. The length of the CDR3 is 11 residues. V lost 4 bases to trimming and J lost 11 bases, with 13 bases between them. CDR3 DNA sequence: TGTGCCAGCAGCATACAACAGAGCAAGTACTTC. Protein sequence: CASSIQQSKYF.

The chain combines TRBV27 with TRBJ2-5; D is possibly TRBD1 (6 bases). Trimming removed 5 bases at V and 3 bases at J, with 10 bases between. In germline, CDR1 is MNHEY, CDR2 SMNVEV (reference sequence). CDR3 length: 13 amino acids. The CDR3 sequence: CASSQGFEETQYF. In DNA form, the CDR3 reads TGTGCCAGCAGTCAGGGGTTCGAAGAGACCCAGTACTTC.